This TCR beta chain was profiled in a study of blood T cell repertoires in COVID-19. The data were produced by immunoSEQ multiplex PCR, yet TCRdb's version contains in-frame clones alone and is incomplete. The top ten hold around 6% of the sample, which has 200,000 to 300,000 clones, nearly 85% seen once. The CDR3 loop spans 14 amino acids. V lost 0 bases to trimming and J lost 5 bases; unmatched junction nucleotides: 1. Germline lookup yields CDR1 SGHRS and CDR2 YFSETQ. The receptor was isolated from a human donor in a cohort sampled during active COVID-19. This chain links TRBV5-1 with TRBJ2-3, with 9 positions matching TRBD1. Material for sequencing was peripheral blood. The CDR3 is CASSLGQGGDTQYF. CDR3 in DNA: TGCGCCAGCAGCTTGGGACAGGGGGGAGATACGCAGTATTTT.